The clone carrying this T cell receptor beta chain has a count of ten or more. The antigen remains unidentified. The junction and the germline gene differ at one end; a read error may be behind it. One entry per CDR3 protein results from TCRdb running MiXCR on the 5' RACE reads. The data contain approximately 70,000 distinct CDR3 sequences, more than 10% of them singletons. This entry is derived from a study of early T cells in non-severe SARS-CoV-2 infection. Study results and caveats: VDJdb matches were skewed toward anti-spike CD8 T cell responses.

Germline lookup yields CDR1 MGHRA and CDR2 YSYEKL. CDR3 length: 14 residues. The chain couples TRBV4-1 to TRBJ2-1; TRBD2 might be the D (6 bases). This receptor was taken from an adult who was a healthcare worker with PCR-confirmed SARS-CoV-2 infection or an uninfected control (not recorded which). The sequenced sample consisted of whole blood. The DNA of the CDR3 is TGCGCCAGCAGCCAGGGACTTCGAGGGGTTGAGAAGTTCTTC. Amino acid sequence: CASSQGLRGVEKFF.